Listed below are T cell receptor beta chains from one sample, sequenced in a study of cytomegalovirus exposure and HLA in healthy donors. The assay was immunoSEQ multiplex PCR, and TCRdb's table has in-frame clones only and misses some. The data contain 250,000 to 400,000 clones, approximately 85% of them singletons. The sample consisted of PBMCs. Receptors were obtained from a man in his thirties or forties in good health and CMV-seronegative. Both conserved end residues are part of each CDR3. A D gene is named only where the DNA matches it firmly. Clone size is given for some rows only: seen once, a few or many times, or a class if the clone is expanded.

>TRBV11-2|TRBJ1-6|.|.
CASSLPYRQRDNSPLHF
TGTGCCAGCAGCTTACCGTACCGACAGCGAGATAATTCACCCCTCCACTTT
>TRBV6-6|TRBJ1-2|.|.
CASSYISNYGYTF
TGTGCCAGCAGTTACATCTCCAACTATGGCTACACCTTC
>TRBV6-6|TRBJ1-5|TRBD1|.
CASTPDRSVNQPQHF
TGTGCCAGCACCCCGGACAGGTCCGTCAATCAGCCCCAGCATTTT
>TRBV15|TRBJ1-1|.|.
CATSAYRENTEAFF
TGTGCCACCAGCGCTTACAGGGAAAACACTGAAGCTTTCTTT
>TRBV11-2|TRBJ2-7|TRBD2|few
CASSLPLGGRSYEQYF
TGTGCCAGCAGCTTACCCCTGGGGGGGAGGTCCTACGAGCAGTACTTC
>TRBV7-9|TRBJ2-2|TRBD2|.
CASSLGMVASGYTGELFF
TGTGCCAGCAGCTTAGGAATGGTAGCTAGCGGATACACCGGGGAGCTGTTTTTT
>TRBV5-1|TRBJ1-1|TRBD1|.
CASSLDPAGQGALGTEAFF
TGCGCCAGCAGCTTGGACCCCGCGGGACAGGGGGCCCTGGGAACTGAAGCTTTCTTT
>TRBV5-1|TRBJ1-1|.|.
CASSLAGQGGTEAFF
TGCGCCAGCAGCTTGGCCGGGCAGGGAGGAACTGAAGCTTTCTTT
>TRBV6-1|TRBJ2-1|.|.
CASSEEGRWEDEQFF
TGTGCCAGCAGTGAAGAGGGGAGATGGGAGGATGAGCAGTTCTTC
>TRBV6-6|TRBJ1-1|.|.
CASSEVSKSAEAFF
TGTGCCAGCAGTGAGGTTTCGAAAAGCGCTGAAGCTTTCTTT
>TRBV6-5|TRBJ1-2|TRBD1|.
CASSYSMKGGLGGYTF
TGTGCCAGCAGTTACTCGATGAAAGGGGGCTTAGGTGGCTACACCTTC
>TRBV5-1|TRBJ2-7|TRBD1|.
CASSLPPGRAGGFYEQYF
TGCGCCAGCAGCTTGCCCCCCGGAAGGGCAGGGGGTTTCTACGAGCAGTACTTC
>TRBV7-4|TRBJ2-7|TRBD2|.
CASSSPPRGAPLWEQYF
TGTGCCAGCAGCTCGCCCCCGCGGGGGGCCCCTTTGTGGGAGCAGTACTTC
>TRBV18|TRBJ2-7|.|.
CASSPPRDSSYEQYF
TGTGCCAGCTCACCACCGAGGGACTCCTCCTACGAGCAGTACTTC
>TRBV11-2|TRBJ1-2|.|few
CASSLDRNYGYTF
TGTGCCAGCAGCTTAGATCGGAACTATGGCTACACCTTC
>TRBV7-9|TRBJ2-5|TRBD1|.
CASSWRGGAKYQETQYF
TGTGCCAGCAGCTGGAGAGGGGGCGCCAAGTACCAAGAGACCCAGTACTTC
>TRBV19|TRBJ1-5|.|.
CASSGGGQPQHF
TGTGCCAGTAGTGGGGGGGGTCAGCCCCAGCATTTT
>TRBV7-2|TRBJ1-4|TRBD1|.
CASSLGLGTGINEKLFF
TGTGCCAGCAGCTTAGGTCTCGGGACAGGGATTAATGAAAAACTGTTTTTT
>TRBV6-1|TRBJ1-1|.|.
CASSERGGLFEAFF
TGTGCCAGCAGTGAACGGGGGGGTTTATTCGAAGCTTTCTTT
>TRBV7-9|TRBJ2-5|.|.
CASSFPGSETQYF
TGTGCCAGCAGCTTCCCAGGGTCGGAGACCCAGTACTTC
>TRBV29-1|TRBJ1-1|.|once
CSAVQLNTEAFF
TGCAGCGCCGTACAGCTGAACACTGAAGCTTTCTTT
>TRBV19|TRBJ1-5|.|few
CATLTPGDYSNQPQHF
TGTGCCACCCTAACCCCAGGGGACTATAGCAATCAGCCCCAGCATTTT
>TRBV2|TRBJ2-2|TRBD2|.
CASRGTSGGSGELFF
TGTGCCAGCAGGGGGACTAGCGGGGGATCCGGGGAGCTGTTTTTT
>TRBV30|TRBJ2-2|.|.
CARGAGTGELFF
TGTGCCAGAGGGGCGGGGACCGGGGAGCTGTTTTTT
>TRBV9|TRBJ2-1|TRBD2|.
CASTRGTSGGNEQFF
TGTGCCAGCACCCGGGGGACTAGCGGGGGCAATGAGCAGTTCTTC
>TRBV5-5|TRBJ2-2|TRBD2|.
CASNSLGGDTGELFF
TGTGCCAGCAACTCTCTCGGGGGGGACACCGGGGAGCTGTTTTTT
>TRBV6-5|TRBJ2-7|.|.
CASSYGTRSYEQYF
TGTGCCAGCAGTTACGGGACACGTTCCTACGAGCAGTACTTC
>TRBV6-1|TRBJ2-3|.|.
CASSEIADTDTQYF
TGTGCCAGCAGTGAAATAGCGGACACAGATACGCAGTATTTT
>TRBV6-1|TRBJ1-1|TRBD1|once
CASQPQPEDRGKAFF
TGTGCCAGCCAGCCCCAACCAGAAGACAGGGGAAAAGCTTTCTTT
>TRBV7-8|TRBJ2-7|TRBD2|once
CASSLESSGGIGSYEQYF
TGTGCCAGCAGCTTAGAATCTAGCGGGGGGATAGGATCCTACGAGCAGTACTTC
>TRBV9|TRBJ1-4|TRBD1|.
CASSAEPGTVHEKLFF
TGTGCCAGCAGCGCAGAACCCGGGACAGTTCATGAAAAACTGTTTTTT
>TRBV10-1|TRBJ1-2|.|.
CASSLDSNYGYTF
TGCGCCAGCAGTCTGGACAGTAACTATGGCTACACCTTC
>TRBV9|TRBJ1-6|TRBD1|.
CASSAGQGGNSPLHF
TGTGCCAGCAGCGCCGGACAGGGGGGCAATTCACCCCTCCACTTT
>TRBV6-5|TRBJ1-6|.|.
CASSAAGTNNSPLHF
TGTGCCAGCAGTGCCGCCGGGACAAATAATTCACCCCTCCACTTT
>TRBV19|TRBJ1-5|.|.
CASGFQPQHF
TGTGCCAGCGGTTTTCAGCCCCAGCATTTT
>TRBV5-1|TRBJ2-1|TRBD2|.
CASSDSGGAANEQFF
TGCGCCAGCAGCGACAGCGGGGGGGCCGCCAATGAGCAGTTCTTC
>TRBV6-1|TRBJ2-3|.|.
CASSPGLATDTQYF
TGTGCCAGCAGTCCCGGTCTCGCCACAGATACGCAGTATTTT
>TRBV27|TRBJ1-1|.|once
CASSYSEGTSAFF
TGTGCCAGCAGTTATTCGGAGGGGACCTCTGCTTTCTTT
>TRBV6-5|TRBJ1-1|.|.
CASSYSSGAEAFF
TGTGCCAGCAGTTACTCATCAGGGGCTGAAGCTTTCTTT
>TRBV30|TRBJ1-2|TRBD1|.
CAWSVQYRGGYTF
TGTGCCTGGAGTGTACAGTACAGGGGCGGCTACACCTTC
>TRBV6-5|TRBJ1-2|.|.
CASSSATGGYGYTF
TGTGCCAGCAGCTCTGCTACGGGAGGCTATGGCTACACCTTC
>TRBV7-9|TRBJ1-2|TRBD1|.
CASSLGTGRPGYTF
TGTGCCAGCAGCTTAGGGACAGGGAGGCCTGGCTACACCTTC
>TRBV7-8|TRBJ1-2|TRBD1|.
CASSPGQGGYGYTF
TGTGCCAGCAGCCCCGGACAGGGTGGCTATGGCTACACCTTC
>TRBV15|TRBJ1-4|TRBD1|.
CATRKVRTGDNEKLFF
TGTGCCACCAGGAAAGTACGGACAGGAGATAATGAAAAACTGTTTTTT
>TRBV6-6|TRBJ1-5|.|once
CASSSYRVGPQHF
TGTGCCAGCAGTAGCTACAGGGTCGGGCCCCAGCATTTT
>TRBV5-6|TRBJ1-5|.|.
CASSLRGSNQPQHF
TGTGCCAGCAGCTTGAGGGGATCCAATCAGCCCCAGCATTTT
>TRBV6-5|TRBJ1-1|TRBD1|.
CASSRDRGRTEAFF
TGTGCCAGCAGCCGGGACAGGGGAAGGACTGAAGCTTTCTTT
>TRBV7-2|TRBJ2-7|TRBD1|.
CASSLPGGADEQYF
TGTGCCAGCAGCTTACCAGGGGGCGCCGACGAGCAGTACTTC
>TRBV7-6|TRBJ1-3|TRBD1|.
CASSLGQGAFTGNTIYF
TGTGCCAGCAGCTTAGGACAGGGGGCTTTTACTGGAAACACCATATATTTT
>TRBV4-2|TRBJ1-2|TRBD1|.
CASSHRTGGEYYGYTF
TGTGCCAGCAGCCACCGGACAGGGGGCGAATACTATGGCTACACCTTC
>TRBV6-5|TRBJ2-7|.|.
CASSYGGLPWEQYF
TGTGCCAGCAGTTACGGGGGACTCCCGTGGGAGCAGTACTTC
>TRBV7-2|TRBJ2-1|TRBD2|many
CASSLVAGPYNEQFF
TGTGCCAGCAGCTTAGTAGCGGGGCCTTACAATGAGCAGTTCTTC
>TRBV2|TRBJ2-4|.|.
CASRGHLNIQYF
TGTGCCAGCAGGGGCCACTTAAACATTCAGTACTTC
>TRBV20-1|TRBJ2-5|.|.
CSALEETQYF
TGCAGTGCCCTCGAAGAGACCCAGTACTTC
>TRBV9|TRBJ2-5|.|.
CASSVEEGGGLIQETQYF
TGTGCCAGCAGCGTAGAGGAGGGAGGGGGTTTAATCCAAGAGACCCAGTACTTC